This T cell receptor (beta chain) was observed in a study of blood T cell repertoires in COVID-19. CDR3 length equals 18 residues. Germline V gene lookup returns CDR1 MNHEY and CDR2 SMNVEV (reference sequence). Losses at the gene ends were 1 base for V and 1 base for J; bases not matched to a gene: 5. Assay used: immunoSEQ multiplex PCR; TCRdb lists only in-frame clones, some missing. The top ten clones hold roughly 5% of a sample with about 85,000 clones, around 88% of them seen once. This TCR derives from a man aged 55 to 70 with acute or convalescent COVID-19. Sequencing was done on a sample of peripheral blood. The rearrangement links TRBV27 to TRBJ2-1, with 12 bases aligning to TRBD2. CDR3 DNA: TGTGCCAGCAGTTTATACGCTAGCGGGGGGGCTTCCTACAATGAGCAGTTCTTC. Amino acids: CASSLYASGGASYNEQFF.